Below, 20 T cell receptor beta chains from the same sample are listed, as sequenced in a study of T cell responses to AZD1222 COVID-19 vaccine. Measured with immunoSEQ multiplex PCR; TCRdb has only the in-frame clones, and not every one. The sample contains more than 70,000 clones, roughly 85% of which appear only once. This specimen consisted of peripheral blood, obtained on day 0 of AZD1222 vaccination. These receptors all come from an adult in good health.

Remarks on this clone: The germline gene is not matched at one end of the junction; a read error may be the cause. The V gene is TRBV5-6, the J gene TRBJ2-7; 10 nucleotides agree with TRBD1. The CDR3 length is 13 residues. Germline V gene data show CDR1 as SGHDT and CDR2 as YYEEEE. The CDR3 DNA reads TGTGCCAGCAGCTTGGGAGTGCGGGACAGGGGTAGCTTC. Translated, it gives CASSLGVRDRGSF.

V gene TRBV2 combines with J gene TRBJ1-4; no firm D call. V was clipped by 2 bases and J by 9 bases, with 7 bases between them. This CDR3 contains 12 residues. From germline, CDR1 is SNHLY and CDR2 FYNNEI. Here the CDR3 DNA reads TGTGCCAGCAGTGAATCAGATCAAAAACTGTTTTTT. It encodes CASSESDQKLFF.

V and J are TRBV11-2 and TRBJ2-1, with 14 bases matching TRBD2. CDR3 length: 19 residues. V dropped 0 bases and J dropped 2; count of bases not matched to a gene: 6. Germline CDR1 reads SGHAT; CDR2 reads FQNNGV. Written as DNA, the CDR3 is TGTGCCAGCAGCTTAGATCCGACTAGCGGGGGGGCCGCCTACAATGAGCAGTTCTTC. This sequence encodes CASSLDPTSGGAAYNEQFF.

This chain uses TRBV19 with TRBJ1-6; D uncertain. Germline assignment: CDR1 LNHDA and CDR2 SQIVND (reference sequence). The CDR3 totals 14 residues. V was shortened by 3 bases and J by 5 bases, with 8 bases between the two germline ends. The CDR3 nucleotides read TGTGCCAGTAGTATGGCCGTCAATAATTCACCCCTCCACTTT. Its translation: CASSMAVNNSPLHF. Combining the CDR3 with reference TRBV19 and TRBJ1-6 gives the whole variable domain DGGITQSPKYLFRKEGQNVTLSCEQNLNHDAMYWYRQDPGQGLRLIYYSQIVNDFQKGDIAEGYSVSREKKESFPLTVTSAQKNPTAFYLCASSMAVNNSPLHFGNGTRLTVT.

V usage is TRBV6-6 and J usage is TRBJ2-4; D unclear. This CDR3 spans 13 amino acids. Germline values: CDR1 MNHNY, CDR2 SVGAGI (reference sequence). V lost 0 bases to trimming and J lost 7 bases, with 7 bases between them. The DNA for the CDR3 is TGTGCCAGCAGTTACTCTTCCAGTAACATTCAGTACTTC. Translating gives CASSYSSSNIQYF.

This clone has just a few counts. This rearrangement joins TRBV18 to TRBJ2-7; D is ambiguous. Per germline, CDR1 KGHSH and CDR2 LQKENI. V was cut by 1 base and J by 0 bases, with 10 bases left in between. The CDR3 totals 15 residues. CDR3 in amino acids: CASSPRSQSSYEQYF. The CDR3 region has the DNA TGTGCCAGCTCACCACGGTCGCAGAGCTCCTACGAGCAGTACTTC.

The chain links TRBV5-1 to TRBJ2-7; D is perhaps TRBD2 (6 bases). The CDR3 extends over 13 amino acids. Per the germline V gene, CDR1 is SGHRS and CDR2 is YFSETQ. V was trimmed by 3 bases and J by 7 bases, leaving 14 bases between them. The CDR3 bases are TGCGCCAGCAGCTACGGGGACGGGGGTGAGCAGTACTTC. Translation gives CASSYGDGGEQYF.

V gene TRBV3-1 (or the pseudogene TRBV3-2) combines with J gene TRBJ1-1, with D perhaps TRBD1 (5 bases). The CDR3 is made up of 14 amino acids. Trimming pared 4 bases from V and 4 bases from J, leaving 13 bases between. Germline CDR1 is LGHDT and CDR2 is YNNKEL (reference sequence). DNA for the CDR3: TGTGCCAGCAGCCCTCGGGGGGGGGTCACTGAAGCTTTCTTT. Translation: CASSPRGGVTEAFF.

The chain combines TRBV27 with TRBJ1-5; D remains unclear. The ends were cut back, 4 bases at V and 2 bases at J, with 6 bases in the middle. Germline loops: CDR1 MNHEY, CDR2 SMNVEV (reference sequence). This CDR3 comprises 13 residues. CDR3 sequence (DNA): TGTGCCAGCAGTTCTAAAGGCAATCAGCCCCAGCATTTT. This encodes CASSSKGNQPQHF.

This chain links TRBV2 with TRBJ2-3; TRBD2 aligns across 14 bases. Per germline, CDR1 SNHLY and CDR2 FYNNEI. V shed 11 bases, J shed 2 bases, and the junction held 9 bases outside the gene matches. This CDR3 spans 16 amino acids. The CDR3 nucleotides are TGTGCCGCTCCAGGACTAGCGGGGGGCCTCACAGATACGCAGTATTTT. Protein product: CAAPGLAGGLTDTQYF.

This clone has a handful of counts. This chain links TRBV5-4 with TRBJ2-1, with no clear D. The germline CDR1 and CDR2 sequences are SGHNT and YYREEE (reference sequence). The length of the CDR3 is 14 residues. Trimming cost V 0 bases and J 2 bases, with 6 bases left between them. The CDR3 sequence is CASSLASTYNEQFF. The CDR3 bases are TGTGCCAGCAGCTTGGCCAGTACCTACAATGAGCAGTTCTTC.

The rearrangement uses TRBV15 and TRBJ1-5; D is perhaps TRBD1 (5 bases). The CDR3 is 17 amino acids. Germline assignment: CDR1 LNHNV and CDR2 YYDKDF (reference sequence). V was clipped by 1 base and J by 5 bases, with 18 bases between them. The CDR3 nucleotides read TGTGCCACCAGCAGAGGGACGGCGGGGGGTTGGTATCAGCCCCAGCATTTT. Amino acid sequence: CATSRGTAGGWYQPQHF. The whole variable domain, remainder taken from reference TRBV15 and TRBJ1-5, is DAMVIQNPRYQVTQFGKPVTLSCSQTLNHNVMYWYQQKSSQAPKLLFHYYDKDFNNEADTPDNFQSRRPNTSFCFLDIRSPGLGDTAMYLCATSRGTAGGWYQPQHFGDGTRLSIL.

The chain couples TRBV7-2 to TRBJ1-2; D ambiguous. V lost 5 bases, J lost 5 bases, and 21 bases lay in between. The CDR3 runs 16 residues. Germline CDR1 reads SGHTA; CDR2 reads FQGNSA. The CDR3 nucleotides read TGTGCCAGCAGCCCCCGGGGAATTAGCCCATCGTATGGCTACACCTTC. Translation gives CASSPRGISPSYGYTF. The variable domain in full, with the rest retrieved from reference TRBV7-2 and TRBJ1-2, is GAGVSQSPSNKVTEKGKDVELRCDPISGHTALYWYRQSLGQGLEFLIYFQGNSAPDKSGLPSDRFSAERTGGSVSTLTIQRTQQEDSAVYLCASSPRGISPSYGYTFGSGTRLTVV.

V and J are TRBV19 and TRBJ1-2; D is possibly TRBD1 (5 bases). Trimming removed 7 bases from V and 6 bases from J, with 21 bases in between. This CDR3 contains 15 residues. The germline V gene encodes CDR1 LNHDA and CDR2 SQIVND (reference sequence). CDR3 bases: TGTGCCAGTACCCTAAGCAGTCAAGGGGCTGATGGCTACACCTTC. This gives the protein CASTLSSQGADGYTF.

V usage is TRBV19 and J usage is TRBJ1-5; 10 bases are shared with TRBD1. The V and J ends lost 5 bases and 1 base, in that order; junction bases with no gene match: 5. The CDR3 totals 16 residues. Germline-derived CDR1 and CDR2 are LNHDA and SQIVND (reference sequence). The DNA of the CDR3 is TGTGCCAGTAGTTCTTGGACAGGGGGGAGCAATCAGCCCCAGCATTTT. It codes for CASSSWTGGSNQPQHF. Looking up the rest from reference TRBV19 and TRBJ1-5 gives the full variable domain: DGGITQSPKYLFRKEGQNVTLSCEQNLNHDAMYWYRQDPGQGLRLIYYSQIVNDFQKGDIAEGYSVSREKKESFPLTVTSAQKNPTAFYLCASSSWTGGSNQPQHFGDGTRLSIL.

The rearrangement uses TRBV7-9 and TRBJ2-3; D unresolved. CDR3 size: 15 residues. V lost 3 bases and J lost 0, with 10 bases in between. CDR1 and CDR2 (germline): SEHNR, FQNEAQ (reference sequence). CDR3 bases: TGTGCCAGCAGCTTGAAAGGTTATAGCACAGATACGCAGTATTTT. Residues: CASSLKGYSTDTQYF.

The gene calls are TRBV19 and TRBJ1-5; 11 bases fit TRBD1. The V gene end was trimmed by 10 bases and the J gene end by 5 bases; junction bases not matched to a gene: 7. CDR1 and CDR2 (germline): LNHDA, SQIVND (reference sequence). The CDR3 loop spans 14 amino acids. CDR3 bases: TGTGCCACCCAGGGGACAGGGGGATATCAGCCCCAGCATTTT. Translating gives CATQGTGGYQPQHF.

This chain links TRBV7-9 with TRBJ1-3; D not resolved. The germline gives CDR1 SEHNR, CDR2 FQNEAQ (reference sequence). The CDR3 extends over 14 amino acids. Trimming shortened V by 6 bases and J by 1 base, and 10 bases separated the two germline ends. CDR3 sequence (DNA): TGTGCCAGCAGTTCCACCCTGTCTGGAAACACCATATATTTT. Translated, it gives CASSSTLSGNTIYF. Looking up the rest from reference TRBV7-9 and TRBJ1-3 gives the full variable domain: DTGVSQNPRHKITKRGQNVTFRCDPISEHNRLYWYRQTLGQGPEFLTYFQNEAQLEKSRLLSDRFSAERPKGSFSTLEIQRTEQGDSAMYLCASSSTLSGNTIYFGEGSWLTVV.

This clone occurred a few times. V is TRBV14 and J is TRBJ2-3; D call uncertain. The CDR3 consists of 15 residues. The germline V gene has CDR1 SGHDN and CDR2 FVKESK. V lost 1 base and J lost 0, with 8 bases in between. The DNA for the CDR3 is TGTGCCAGCAGCCAAGGTGTGGACAGCACAGATACGCAGTATTTT. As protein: CASSQGVDSTDTQYF.

CDR3 in DNA: TGTGCCAGCAGCTTTAGCCCCCAGACCTACCAAGAGACCCAGTACTTC. This codes for CASSFSPQTYQETQYF. This chain links TRBV11-2 with TRBJ2-5; D gene ambiguous. V lost 3 bases to trimming and J lost 0 bases, with 14 bases between them. Germline V lookup: CDR1 SGHAT, CDR2 FQNNGV. This CDR3 contains 16 residues. The whole variable domain, remainder taken from reference TRBV11-2 and TRBJ2-5, is EAGVAQSPRYKIIEKRQSVAFWCNPISGHATLYWYQQILGQGPKLLIQFQNNGVVDDSQLPKDRFSAERLKGVDSTLKIQPAKLEDSAVYLCASSFSPQTYQETQYFGPGTRLLVL.